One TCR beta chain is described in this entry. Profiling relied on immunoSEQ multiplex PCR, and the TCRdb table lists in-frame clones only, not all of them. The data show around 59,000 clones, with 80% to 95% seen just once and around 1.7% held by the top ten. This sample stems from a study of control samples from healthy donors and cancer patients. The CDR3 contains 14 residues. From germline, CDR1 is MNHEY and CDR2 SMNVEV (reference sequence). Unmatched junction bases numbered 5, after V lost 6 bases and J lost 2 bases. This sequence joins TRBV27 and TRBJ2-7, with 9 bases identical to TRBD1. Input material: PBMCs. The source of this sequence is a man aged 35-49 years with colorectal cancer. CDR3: CASSRDRVTYEQYF. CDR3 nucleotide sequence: TGTGCCAGCAGCCGGGACAGGGTTACCTACGAGCAGTACTTC.